A selection of T cell receptor beta chains follows, all from one sample in a study of persistence of HIV-infected CD4 T cells. Their cognate antigens are unknown. Using immunoSEQ multiplex PCR, the repertoire was profiled, and TCRdb retains in-frame clones only, with some absent. This table has more than 35,000 clones, about 85% appearing once. The sequenced sample was CD4+ T cells sorted from PBMCs after approximately 19-hour stimulation, obtained from a patient who received antiretroviral therapy. These receptors all come from an adult man with HIV who was CMV-seropositive. The CDR3 runs from the conserved cysteine through the conserved F or W. The D gene is left open where the match is weak. For some rows the clone size is stated as once, few or many, or as a class when expanded; others skip it.

cdr3_nt,cdr3_aa,d_call,v_call,j_call,clone_size
TGTGCCAGCAGCCCTAAGAGGGGAATCGGGAACACTGAAGCTTTCTTT,CASSPKRGIGNTEAFF,-,TRBV3-1/TRBV3-2,TRBJ1-1,-
TGTGCCAGCAGCCAAGGAACAGGGGGCAAACTATATGGCTACACCTTC,CASSQGTGGKLYGYTF,TRBD1,TRBV3-1/TRBV3-2,TRBJ1-2,-
TGTGCCAGCAGCCGAGGGGGGTCGGGGTCCCCTGAAGCTTTCTTT,CASSRGGSGSPEAFF,-,TRBV6-5,TRBJ1-1,-
TGTGCCAGCCCCAGGGGGACAGGGGGCATACTTGAAGCTTTCTTT,CASPRGTGGILEAFF,TRBD1,TRBV28,TRBJ1-1,-
TGTGCCAGCAGCCAAGGAAGCAGGAACACTGAAGCTTTCTTT,CASSQGSRNTEAFF,-,TRBV16,TRBJ1-1,few
TGTGCCAGCAGCCCACGTGGGTTGGGACTCCTGGACACTGAAGCTTTCTTT,CASSPRGLGLLDTEAFF,-,TRBV3-1/TRBV3-2,TRBJ1-1,-
TGTGCCAGCAGTCCCGGGACAGCCTACAATCAGCCCCAGCATTTT,CASSPGTAYNQPQHF,TRBD1,TRBV6-5,TRBJ1-5,-
TGTGCCACTGAACAGGGGGCAACGCAGTATTTT,CATEQGATQYF,TRBD1,TRBV10-3,TRBJ2-3,-
TGTGCCAGCAGCCGCATAAGCTATGGCTACACCTTC,CASSRISYGYTF,-,TRBV7-9,TRBJ1-2,-
TGTGCCAGCAGCTTGGCTAGCGGGGGGGACAACATTCAGTACTTC,CASSLASGGDNIQYF,TRBD2,TRBV7-9,TRBJ2-4,-
TGTGCCAGCAGCTTCCAGGGAGTCACTGAAGCTTTCTTT,CASSFQGVTEAFF,-,TRBV7-8,TRBJ1-1,-
TGCAGCGTCGGACAGAGGCTGAACACTGAAGCTTTCTTT,CSVGQRLNTEAFF,-,TRBV29-1,TRBJ1-1,-
TGTGCCAGCAGCCAGGGGGTTGTGAGCAATCAGCCCCAGCATTTT,CASSQGVVSNQPQHF,-,TRBV3-1/TRBV3-2,TRBJ1-5,few
TGTGCCAGCAGCTTAGGGGCAGGGATGAATTCACCCCTCCACTTT,CASSLGAGMNSPLHF,-,TRBV7-9,TRBJ1-6,-
TGTGCCACCAGTGACTCCGGGCGGGGCGAGCAGTACTTC,CATSDSGRGEQYF,-,TRBV24-1,TRBJ2-7,once
TGCGCCAGCAGTGAGGAGGGCCAGGACAGGGCCAACGGGGAAAAACTGTTTTTT,CASSEEGQDRANGEKLFF,TRBD1,TRBV10-2,TRBJ1-4,-
TGTGCCAGCAGTTTTGCCGGGCAGTTACTGAACACTGAAGCTTTCTTT,CASSFAGQLLNTEAFF,-,TRBV28,TRBJ1-1,-
TGTGCCAGCAGTTTTCCCGGGACAGGGGGCCGCGAGCAGTACTTC,CASSFPGTGGREQYF,TRBD1,TRBV28,TRBJ2-7,-